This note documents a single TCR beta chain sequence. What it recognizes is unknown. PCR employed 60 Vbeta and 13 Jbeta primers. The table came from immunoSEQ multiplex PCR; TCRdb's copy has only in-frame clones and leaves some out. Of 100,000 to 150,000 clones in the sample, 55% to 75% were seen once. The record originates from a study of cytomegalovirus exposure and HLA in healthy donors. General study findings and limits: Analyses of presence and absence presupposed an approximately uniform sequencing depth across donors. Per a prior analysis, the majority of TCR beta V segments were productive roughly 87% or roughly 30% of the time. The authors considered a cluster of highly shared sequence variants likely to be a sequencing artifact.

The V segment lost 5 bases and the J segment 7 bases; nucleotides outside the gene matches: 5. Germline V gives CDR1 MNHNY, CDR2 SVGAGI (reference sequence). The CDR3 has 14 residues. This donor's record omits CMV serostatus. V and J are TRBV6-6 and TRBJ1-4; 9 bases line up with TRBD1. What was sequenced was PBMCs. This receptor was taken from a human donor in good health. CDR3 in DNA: TGTGCCAGCAGTGACCGGGACAGGGCTGAAAAACTGTTTTTT. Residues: CASSDRDRAEKLFF.